These T cell receptor beta chains were read from a single sample in a study of beta chain features in type 1 diabetes. Only in-frame clones appear in the TCRdb table, and some are missing; sequencing was by immunoSEQ multiplex PCR. The sample contains around 240,000 clones, roughly 17% of which appear only once. The source material was naive CD4+ T cells from blood. The receptors here all came from a man younger than 45 with type 1 diabetes. CDR3s include the opening cysteine and the closing phenylalanine or tryptophan. Fields, in order: clone size, D gene, V gene, CDR3 length, J gene, CDR3 DNA, CDR3 protein. D genes are given only for firm matches. A clone size is listed for some rows: how often the clone was seen (once, few, many), or a class if it is expanded.

few,-,TRBV7-2,12,TRBJ2-3,TGTGCCAGCAGCAGGGACACAGATACGCAGTATTTT,CASSRDTDTQYF
few,-,TRBV30,13,TRBJ2-1,TGTGCCTGGAGCCAGGGGAAAAGAAATGAGCAGTTCTTC,CAWSQGKRNEQFF
few,TRBD1,TRBV29-1,11,TRBJ2-1,TGCAGCGGTGGACAGGGCAATGAGCAGTTCTTC,CSGGQGNEQFF
-,TRBD2,TRBV25-1,15,TRBJ2-5,TGTGCCAGCAGTGAATATAGAGCGGGAGTAGAGACCCAGTACTTC,CASSEYRAGVETQYF
-,-,TRBV13,11,TRBJ2-7,TGTGCCAGCAGCTTACTCTACGAGCAGTACTTC,CASSLLYEQYF
few,-,TRBV15,13,TRBJ2-3,TGTGCCACCAGCAGGACGGTGGCAGATACGCAGTATTTT,CATSRTVADTQYF
-,-,TRBV9,13,TRBJ2-5,TGTGCCAGCAGCGTATCAGGGAGGGAGACCCAGTACTTC,CASSVSGRETQYF
-,TRBD2,TRBV5-4,15,TRBJ2-1,TGTGCCAGCAGCTTGGGACTAGCGGGAGCTGAGGAGCAGTTCTTC,CASSLGLAGAEEQFF
few,-,TRBV6-6,14,TRBJ1-4,TGTGCCAGCAGTTCGGATCCGACGGTTGAAAAACTGTTTTTT,CASSSDPTVEKLFF
few,TRBD2,TRBV29-1,15,TRBJ2-1,TGCAGCGTCGACCCACTCGCGGGAGTGCCGCGTGAGCAGTTCTTC,CSVDPLAGVPREQFF
-,TRBD2,TRBV29-1,13,TRBJ2-1,TGCAGCTCGACTAGCGGATCTGGGCTCCGGCAGTTCTTC,CSSTSGSGLRQFF
few,-,TRBV20-1,10,TRBJ1-2,TGCAGTGCTAGCCAGTATGGCTACACCTTC,CSASQYGYTF
-,-,TRBV30,11,TRBJ2-1,TGTGCCTGGAGTCCCCGAAATGAGCAGTTCTTC,CAWSPRNEQFF
-,-,TRBV29-1,13,TRBJ2-7,TGCAGCGCTCTCCCGGACAGCTCCTACGAGCAGTACTTC,CSALPDSSYEQYF
-,TRBD2,TRBV7-9,13,TRBJ2-3,TGTGCCAGCAACCGACAAGCGGGGCTAACGCAGTATTTT,CASNRQAGLTQYF
few,TRBD1,TRBV20-1,11,TRBJ1-1,TGCAGTGCTGAGACAGGGACTGAAGCTTTCTTT,CSAETGTEAFF
few,-,TRBV10-3,14,TRBJ2-3,TGTGCCATCAGTGTGTCAGCGAGCACAGATACGCAGTATTTT,CAISVSASTDTQYF
-,-,TRBV18,14,TRBJ2-5,TGTGCCAGCTCACCTACAGGGAATAAGGAGACCCAGTACTTC,CASSPTGNKETQYF
-,-,TRBV15,15,TRBJ2-7,TGTGCCACCAGCATAATGGGGGGGCGGTCTTTTGAGCAGTACTTC,CATSIMGGRSFEQYF
-,TRBD2,TRBV28,15,TRBJ2-1,TGTGCCAGCAGTCGGGCTAGCGGGTTCAACAATGAGCAGTTCTTC,CASSRASGFNNEQFF
few,TRBD1,TRBV6-5,13,TRBJ1-5,TGTGCCAGCAGCCAGGACAGGGACCAGCCCCAGCATTTT,CASSQDRDQPQHF
-,-,TRBV28,11,TRBJ1-2,TGTGCCAGCAGTCCGGGTTATGGCTACACCTTC,CASSPGYGYTF
few,-,TRBV29-1,11,TRBJ2-4,TGCAGCGTTCGACCGCAAAACATTCAGTACTTC,CSVRPQNIQYF
few,-,TRBV7-2,14,TRBJ2-5,TGTGCCAGCAGCTTAGGCACTACTCAAGAGACCCAGTACTTC,CASSLGTTQETQYF
few,-,TRBV19,16,TRBJ1-1,TGTGCCAGTAATCCAATTCGGGGCGCCATGAACACTGAAGCTTTCTTT,CASNPIRGAMNTEAFF
-,-,TRBV13,14,TRBJ1-4,TGTGCCAGCAGCCTGAATATGGGTGAGGAAAAACTGTTTTTT,CASSLNMGEEKLFF
few,-,TRBV5-6,11,TRBJ2-7,TGTGCCAGCAGCTTGACCTACGAGCAGTACTTC,CASSLTYEQYF
few,-,TRBV11-1,13,TRBJ2-1,TGTGCCAGCAGCTTACAGGGTACTAATGAGCAGTTCTTC,CASSLQGTNEQFF
-,-,TRBV10-3,14,TRBJ2-7,TGTGCCATCAGGAACGTAGGGTCCTCCTACGAGCAGTACTTC,CAIRNVGSSYEQYF
few,TRBD2,TRBV28,17,TRBJ2-3,TGTGCCAGCAGTCCAGCGGGGGCGGGAGTTGATGCAGATACGCAGTATTTT,CASSPAGAGVDADTQYF
-,-,TRBV28,14,TRBJ1-2,TGTGCCAGCAGTTTAATACAGTTTAACTATGGCTACACCTTC,CASSLIQFNYGYTF
few,TRBD1,TRBV4-1,15,TRBJ2-7,TGCGCCAGCAGCCAAGATCCACAGGGGGCCTACGAGCAGTACTTC,CASSQDPQGAYEQYF
-,-,TRBV6-5,14,TRBJ2-1,TGTGCCAGCAGTTATCGTGCGCCCGACAATGAGCAGTTCTTC,CASSYRAPDNEQFF
few,-,TRBV7-2,14,TRBJ1-2,TGTGCCAGCAGCTTAGGCCGCCAGAGCTATGGCTACACCTTC,CASSLGRQSYGYTF
-,-,TRBV9,16,TRBJ2-3,TGTGCCAGCAGCGTAGCTGGGGGACTTCCAACAGATACGCAGTATTTT,CASSVAGGLPTDTQYF
-,-,TRBV12-5,14,TRBJ2-7,TGTGCTAAGACCGGACTTAGGGGCTGCTACGAGCAGTACTTC,CAKTGLRGCYEQYF
-,-,TRBV25-1,14,TRBJ2-6,TGTGCCAGCAGCCGGGAATCTGGGGCCAACGTCCTGACTTTC,CASSRESGANVLTF
-,-,TRBV4-3,15,TRBJ2-5,TGCGCCAGCAGCCAAGGACAGGGAGGGCAAGAGACCCAGTACTTC,CASSQGQGGQETQYF
few,TRBD2,TRBV4-2,16,TRBJ2-5,TGTGCCAGCAGCCAAACGACTAGCGGGTACCAAGAGACCCAGTACTTC,CASSQTTSGYQETQYF
few,-,TRBV5-1,15,TRBJ2-7,TGCGCCAGCAGCTTAGGAGGGGCGAAATCCTACGAGCAGTACTTC,CASSLGGAKSYEQYF
-,-,TRBV9,15,TRBJ2-3,TGTGCCAGCAGCGTAGACTATACGAGCACAGATACGCAGTATTTT,CASSVDYTSTDTQYF
-,TRBD2,TRBV5-1,14,TRBJ2-7,TGCGCCAGCAGATCCCCGGGACTAGCGGACGAGCAGTACTTC,CASRSPGLADEQYF
few,-,TRBV29-1,13,TRBJ2-1,TGCAGCGTTGAAGGGGGGTCCTACAATGAGCAGTTCTTC,CSVEGGSYNEQFF
few,TRBD2,TRBV29-1,17,TRBJ2-7,TGCAGCCCCCCGGGACTAGCAGACGAACTCCTATACTACGAGCAGTACTTC,CSPPGLADELLYYEQYF
-,-,TRBV27,15,TRBJ2-1,TGTGCCAGCAGTTTGGAGGGACCCCCCTACAATGAGCAGTTCTTC,CASSLEGPPYNEQFF
-,-,TRBV20-1,10,TRBJ2-7,TGCAGTGCCTCTCGTAACGAGCAGTACTTC,CSASRNEQYF
-,-,TRBV20-1,11,TRBJ2-5,TGCAGTGCCCCCACGGGGGAGACCCAGTACTTC,CSAPTGETQYF
-,TRBD1,TRBV29-1,13,TRBJ2-1,TGCAGCGTTCAAGGGACAGGGGCCAATGAGCAGTTCTTC,CSVQGTGANEQFF
few,TRBD2,TRBV7-9,15,TRBJ2-7,TGTGCCACGTCAGTTTTAGCGGGAGGGACCTACGAGCAGTACTTC,CATSVLAGGTYEQYF
few,-,TRBV30,12,TRBJ2-5,TGTGCCTGGAGTGCTTCAGAGGAGACCCAGTACTTC,CAWSASEETQYF
few,-,TRBV29-1,13,TRBJ1-1,TGCAGCGCCTTAAACTGGAGAGGCACTGAAGCTTTCTTT,CSALNWRGTEAFF
-,TRBD2,TRBV9,16,TRBJ2-3,TGTGCCAGCAGCATCCGGACTAGCGGGAGCACAGATACGCAGTATTTT,CASSIRTSGSTDTQYF
-,-,TRBV28,13,TRBJ2-5,TGTGCCAGCAGTAGAGCCCCTCGGGAGACCCAGTACTTC,CASSRAPRETQYF
few,-,TRBV21-1,16,TRBJ2-7,TGTGCCAAAGGGGCCCGACAGGAATCCTTGGATTACGAGCAGTACTTC,CAKGARQESLDYEQYF
few,TRBD2,TRBV7-2,16,TRBJ2-1,TGTGCCAGCAGCAGAAGAGCGGGAGGGCCCTACAATGAGCAGTTCTTC,CASSRRAGGPYNEQFF
-,TRBD1,TRBV9,18,TRBJ2-7,TGTGCCAGCAGCGTAACCCTTTACACAGGGGGCGAAAGGAACGAGCAGTACTTC,CASSVTLYTGGERNEQYF
few,-,TRBV7-8,15,TRBJ2-5,TGTGCCAGCAGCTTAAGAAGGGGGGCAATAGAGACCCAGTACTTC,CASSLRRGAIETQYF
few,TRBD2,TRBV14,15,TRBJ2-1,TGTGCCAGCAGCCCTCCGGGACTACCCTACAATGAGCAGTTCTTC,CASSPPGLPYNEQFF
-,-,TRBV27,16,TRBJ2-6,TGTGCCAGCAGTTTATCTGGGACTTCTGGGGCCAACGTCCTGACTTTC,CASSLSGTSGANVLTF
few,-,TRBV7-8,14,TRBJ1-5,TGTGCCAGCAGCTTAGCCGGTAGCAATCAGCCCCAGCATTTT,CASSLAGSNQPQHF